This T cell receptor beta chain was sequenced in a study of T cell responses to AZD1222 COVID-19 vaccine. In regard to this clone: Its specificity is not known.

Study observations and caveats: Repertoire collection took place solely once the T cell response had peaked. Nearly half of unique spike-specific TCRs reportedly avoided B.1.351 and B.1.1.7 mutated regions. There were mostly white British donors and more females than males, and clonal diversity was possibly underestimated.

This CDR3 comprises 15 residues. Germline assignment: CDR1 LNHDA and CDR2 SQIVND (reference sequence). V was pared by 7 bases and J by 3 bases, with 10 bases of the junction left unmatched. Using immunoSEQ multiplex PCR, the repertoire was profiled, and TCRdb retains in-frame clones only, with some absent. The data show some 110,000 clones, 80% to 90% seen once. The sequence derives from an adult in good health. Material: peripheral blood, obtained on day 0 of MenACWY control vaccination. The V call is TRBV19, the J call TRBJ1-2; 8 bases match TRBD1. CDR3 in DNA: TGTGCCAGTACCCTCCAGGGGGCAAGCGACTATGGCTACACCTTC. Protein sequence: CASTLQGASDYGYTF.